This TCR beta chain was obtained from a study of OX40 agonist ivuxolimab in advanced cancers. Germline lookup yields CDR1 SGHNT and CDR2 YENEEA. The CDR3 is made up of 12 amino acids. V was trimmed by 5 bases and J by 4 bases, leaving 9 bases between them. Profiling relied on immunoSEQ multiplex PCR, and the TCRdb table lists in-frame clones only, not all of them. The sample includes fewer than 70,000 clones, 77% seen only once; the top ten take roughly 6.3%. The chain combines TRBV11-3 with TRBJ2-7; D is perhaps TRBD1 (6 bases). This specimen was CD4+ or CD8+ T cells sorted from blood, taken in a trial of the OX40 agonist ivuxolimab. The receptor's source is an adult with an advanced solid tumor such as melanoma, head and neck, liver or kidney cancer. The CDR3 DNA follows: TGTGCCAGCAGCATAACAGGGTACGAGCAGTACTTC. This sequence encodes CASSITGYEQYF.